This TCR beta chain was documented in a study of blood T cell repertoires in COVID-19. Study in general: Some COVID-19 samples were acute and others convalescent; all came from the United States, Italy and Spain.

Per the authors' pipeline: How many nucleated cells were present was estimated from reference gene primer amplification. Clones were sequenced by immunoSEQ multiplex PCR, and TCRdb holds only the in-frame ones, with some missing. V and J calls and clone size come straight from that table; D and trimming were deduced from the DNA. In the table there are some 97,000 clones, approximately 88% of which are singletons. This clone was counted once. The receptor was isolated from an older woman with acute or convalescent COVID-19. Sequenced material: peripheral blood.

The CDR3 nucleotides are TGTGCCAGCAGCCGGACAGGGAGCTCCTACGAGCAGTACTTC. Translation gives CASSRTGSSYEQYF. The chain recombines TRBV28 with TRBJ2-7; TRBD1 aligns across 8 bases. The CDR3 totals 14 residues. The germline V gene has CDR1 MDHEN and CDR2 SYDVKM. Trimming took 6 bases from V and 0 from J; bases not matched to a gene: 4.